These T cell receptor beta chains were read from a single sample in a study of blood T cell repertoires in COVID-19. The assay was immunoSEQ multiplex PCR, and TCRdb's table has in-frame clones only and misses some. This sample yields 350,000 to 500,000 clones, of which over 75% are seen a single time; 1.4% to 1.5% belongs to the top ten. The specimen was PBMCs or T cells enriched from blood (not recorded which). The receptors derive from a woman younger than 30 who had been exposed to COVID-19. Each CDR3 is given with its conserved first and last residue. D genes are given only for firm matches. The listing skips clone size in some rows; elsewhere it reads once, few, many or a size class.

clone_size d_call j_call v_call cdr3_nt cdr3_aa
. TRBD1 TRBJ1-2 TRBV19 TGTGCCAGTAGTTCGGGACAGGGCCATGGCTACACCTTC CASSSGQGHGYTF
once TRBD1 TRBJ2-2 TRBV7-6 TGTGCCAGCAGCTTAGGCGGGACAGGGTATACCGGGGAGCTGTTTTTT CASSLGGTGYTGELFF
. TRBD1 TRBJ2-7 TRBV19 TGTGCCAGTAGTGTCACTTTAGGGACAGCCTACGAGCAGTACTTC CASSVTLGTAYEQYF
. . TRBJ1-1 TRBV2 TGTGCCAGGGGTCTAGGGAACACTGAAGCTTTCTTT CARGLGNTEAFF
. TRBD1 TRBJ1-6 TRBV7-6 TGTGCCAGCAGCCTCGACAGGGGAAATTCACCCCTCCACTTT CASSLDRGNSPLHF
. . TRBJ2-1 TRBV21-1 TGTGCCAGCAGCAAAGCCACAGGGACTAGCGGGAGGTTCTTC CASSKATGTSGRFF
. . TRBJ2-2 TRBV6-5 TGTGCCAGCAGATTCGGGACACTAAACACCGGGGAGCTGTTTTTT CASRFGTLNTGELFF
. TRBD1 TRBJ2-1 TRBV7-9 TGTGCCAGCAGCTTAAAAGGACTACAGGGGGCTCCGAATGAGCAGTTCTTC CASSLKGLQGAPNEQFF
. . TRBJ2-3 TRBV6-4 TGTGCCAGCAGTGAAAGTCAGTTCACAGATACGCAGTATTTT CASSESQFTDTQYF
once TRBD1 TRBJ1-1 TRBV5-4 TGTGCCAGCAGTTTTACAGGGGGCTGGGCTTTCTTT CASSFTGGWAFF
. TRBD1 TRBJ1-1 TRBV10-3 TGTGCCATCGGGGCAGGGGGAAACACTGAAGCTTTCTTT CAIGAGGNTEAFF